This is a list of T cell receptor beta chains from one sample in a study of PD-1 blockade in mismatch repair-deficient tumors. Some clones are missing from TCRdb's copy, which holds only in-frame ones; the method was immunoSEQ multiplex PCR. The sample lists under 20,000 clones; roughly 82% were seen once. Source: PBMCs, taken 52 weeks after starting pembrolizumab. These TCRs come from an adult with mismatch repair-deficient cancer. CDR3s include the opening cysteine and the closing phenylalanine or tryptophan. A D gene is named only where the DNA matches it firmly. Clone size is given for some rows only: seen once, a few or many times, or a class if the clone is expanded.

size	D	V	J	DNA	CDR3
.	.	TRBV4-1	TRBJ2-1	TGCGCCAGCAGTCATCGAACACAAGGGGTCTCCTACAATGAGCAGTTCTTC	CASSHRTQGVSYNEQFF
.	.	TRBV27	TRBJ2-1	TGTGCCAGCAGTTTCGGGGGCTCCTACAATGAGCAGTTCTTC	CASSFGGSYNEQFF
few	TRBD1	TRBV5-1	TRBJ2-7	TGCGCCAGCAGCTTGGAGGGACAGGGAATAAGCGAGCAGTACTTC	CASSLEGQGISEQYF
.	TRBD2	TRBV11-2	TRBJ2-7	TGTGCCAGCAGCAGACTAGCGGACTTCTACGAGCAGTACTTC	CASSRLADFYEQYF
.	TRBD1	TRBV6-1	TRBJ1-2	TGTGCCAGCAGTGAATACGGACAGGGGAAGTATGGCTACACCTTC	CASSEYGQGKYGYTF
.	TRBD1	TRBV29-1	TRBJ2-3	TGCAGCGTTGTAAAGGGGGCAGGCACAGATACGCAGTATTTT	CSVVKGAGTDTQYF
.	TRBD2	TRBV5-1	TRBJ2-7	TGCGCCAGCAGCTTGGCTACTAGCGGTAGGGTGTACGAGCAGTACTTC	CASSLATSGRVYEQYF
.	.	TRBV5-4	TRBJ2-5	TGTGCCAGCAGCTATATGGACAGTTCCCAAGAGACCCAGTACTTC	CASSYMDSSQETQYF
once	.	TRBV10-3	TRBJ1-1	TGTGCCATCAGTGAGGGGCAGACGAACACTGAAGCTTTCTTT	CAISEGQTNTEAFF
.	TRBD1	TRBV7-2	TRBJ1-5	TGTGCCAGCAGCGCGACAGGGGGTTGGGGCAATCAGCCCCAGCATTTT	CASSATGGWGNQPQHF
few	.	TRBV7-6	TRBJ2-5	TGTGCCAGCAGCTTAACTCGTACCCAGTACTTC	CASSLTRTQYF
.	.	TRBV6-1	TRBJ1-5	TGTGCCAGCAGTGAAGTAAATAATCAGCCCCAGCATTTT	CASSEVNNQPQHF
few	TRBD2	TRBV7-7	TRBJ2-7	TGTGCTAGCAGCCCCGGACTAGCGGGAACCTACGAGCAGTACTTC	CASSPGLAGTYEQYF
.	TRBD2	TRBV14	TRBJ2-1	TGTGCCAGCAGCCGAGCGGGAGGGAACTACAATGAGCAGTTCTTC	CASSRAGGNYNEQFF
once	.	TRBV30	TRBJ2-3	TGTGCCCAGGACAGCGCATCAGGCACAGATACGCAGTATTTT	CAQDSASGTDTQYF
.	.	TRBV7-8	TRBJ1-2	TGTGCCAGCAGCTCAGACAGCTATGGCTACACCTTC	CASSSDSYGYTF
.	.	TRBV5-1	TRBJ2-3	TGCGCCAGCAGCTTGGTGCGGGTTTACACAGATACGCAGTATTTT	CASSLVRVYTDTQYF
.	.	TRBV4-1	TRBJ2-3	TGCGCCAGCAGCCAAGAGGGTTGGGGGGAACGCACAGATACGCAGTATTTT	CASSQEGWGERTDTQYF
.	.	TRBV2	TRBJ2-3	TGTGCCAGCAGTACGGGACTCACAGATACGCAGTATTTT	CASSTGLTDTQYF
.	.	TRBV27	TRBJ2-7	TGTGCCAGCAGTTTAAAGGGGGTCTACGAGCAGTACTTC	CASSLKGVYEQYF
.	.	TRBV27	TRBJ1-1	TGTGCCAGCAGTCCTCCCGGGGGGGGCAAGGTCACTGAAGCTTTCTTT	CASSPPGGGKVTEAFF
.	.	TRBV2	TRBJ1-4	TGTGCCAGCAGTTGGGACCGTAAGGGGGACCCGAATGAAAAACTGTTTTTT	CASSWDRKGDPNEKLFF
.	.	TRBV7-8	TRBJ2-3	TGTGCCAGCAGCTCATACAGGGACTACACAGATACGCAGTATTTT	CASSSYRDYTDTQYF
.	.	TRBV18	TRBJ2-3	TGTGCCAGCCCCTCCGGCACAGATACGCAGTATTTT	CASPSGTDTQYF
few	.	TRBV28	TRBJ2-7	TGTGCCAGCAGTTTCTCGGGAAACCCCTACGAGCAGTACTTC	CASSFSGNPYEQYF
.	TRBD1	TRBV28	TRBJ2-7	TGTGCCAGCAGTCCCTGGACAGGGCCCTACGAGCAGTACTTC	CASSPWTGPYEQYF
.	.	TRBV6-1	TRBJ2-5	TGTGCCAGCATCCGCGGCCAGCTACAAGAGACCCAGTACTTC	CASIRGQLQETQYF
.	.	TRBV7-9	TRBJ2-1	TGTGCCAGCAGCTCATCAGGGTCGAATGAGCAGTTCTTC	CASSSSGSNEQFF
.	TRBD2	TRBV5-1	TRBJ2-7	TGCGCCAGCAGCTTTGGACTAGCGGGGGGTTCGACAGAGCAGTACTTC	CASSFGLAGGSTEQYF
.	.	TRBV2	TRBJ2-5	TGTGCCATCAAAGAGACCCAGTACTTC	CAIKETQYF
.	TRBD2	TRBV27	TRBJ2-1	TGTGCCAGCAGGGTACTAGCGGGAGAGAATGAGCAGTTCTTC	CASRVLAGENEQFF
.	TRBD2	TRBV4-1	TRBJ2-7	TGCGCCAGCAGCCAAGGGACCATAGGCGGGAGCTCCTACGAGCAGTACTTC	CASSQGTIGGSSYEQYF
.	.	TRBV7-3	TRBJ2-2	TGTGCCAGCAGCGGCCCGAACACCGGGGAGCTGTTTTTT	CASSGPNTGELFF
.	TRBD2	TRBV11-2	TRBJ2-4	TGTGCCAGCAGCCCCGAGTTCCTTTTAGCGGGAGGCACCAAAAACATTCAGTACTTC	CASSPEFLLAGGTKNIQYF
.	.	TRBV5-1	TRBJ1-5	TGCGCCAGCTCCGAAGGGGATAGCAATCAGCCCCAGCATTTT	CASSEGDSNQPQHF
.	TRBD2	TRBV12-5	TRBJ2-3	TGTGCTAGTGGCCAACGGCTATCGGGACTAACCACAGATACGCAGTATTTT	CASGQRLSGLTTDTQYF
few	TRBD2	TRBV28	TRBJ2-7	TGTGCCAGCAGTGTACTAGCGGGAACCTACGAGCAGTACTTC	CASSVLAGTYEQYF
.	.	TRBV4-2	TRBJ2-5	TGTGCCAGCAGCCCAGCCGGGGGTCCGGGAGAAGAGACCCAGTACTTC	CASSPAGGPGEETQYF
once	.	TRBV30	TRBJ2-2	TGTGCCTGGAGTGTACTTGGGCACGGGGAGCTGTTTTTT	CAWSVLGHGELFF
.	TRBD1	TRBV2	TRBJ1-5	TGTGCCAGCAGTGAAGTGGCAGGGGGCTATCAGCCCCAGCATTTT	CASSEVAGGYQPQHF
.	TRBD2	TRBV14	TRBJ2-5	TGTGCCAGCAGCCAGGGAGGGGCAGGGAGATTTCAAGAGACCCAGTACTTC	CASSQGGAGRFQETQYF
.	TRBD1	TRBV9	TRBJ2-7	TGTGCCAGCAGCGGAGCCGGGACAGGGATCTACGAGCAGTACTTC	CASSGAGTGIYEQYF
.	TRBD1	TRBV18	TRBJ1-1	TGTGCCAGCTCACCCCAGATAGGACAGGGGATGAACACTGAAGCTTTCTTT	CASSPQIGQGMNTEAFF
once	TRBD1	TRBV15	TRBJ2-1	TGTGCCACCAGCGGAAAAAGAGGACAGGGTGAGCAGTTCTTC	CATSGKRGQGEQFF
once	.	TRBV10-3	TRBJ2-7	TGTGCCTCCTTAGCTGGAGAGGGCTTTGAGCAGTACTTC	CASLAGEGFEQYF
.	TRBD1	TRBV4-1	TRBJ2-7	TGCGCCAGCAGCCAAACCCCCGCAGGGGGCGTTGCGGACGAGCAGTACTTC	CASSQTPAGGVADEQYF
few	TRBD2	TRBV27	TRBJ2-7	TGTGCCAGCTGGGGACTAGCGGGAGGGGCATCCTACGAGCAGTACTTC	CASWGLAGGASYEQYF
.	.	TRBV11-3	TRBJ2-2	TGTGCCAGCAGCCTCGGAGGGGTGATCGGGGAGCTGTTTTTT	CASSLGGVIGELFF
.	TRBD2	TRBV25-1	TRBJ2-1	TGTGCCAGCAGCGGACTAGCGGGGAACTACAATGAGCAGTTCTTC	CASSGLAGNYNEQFF